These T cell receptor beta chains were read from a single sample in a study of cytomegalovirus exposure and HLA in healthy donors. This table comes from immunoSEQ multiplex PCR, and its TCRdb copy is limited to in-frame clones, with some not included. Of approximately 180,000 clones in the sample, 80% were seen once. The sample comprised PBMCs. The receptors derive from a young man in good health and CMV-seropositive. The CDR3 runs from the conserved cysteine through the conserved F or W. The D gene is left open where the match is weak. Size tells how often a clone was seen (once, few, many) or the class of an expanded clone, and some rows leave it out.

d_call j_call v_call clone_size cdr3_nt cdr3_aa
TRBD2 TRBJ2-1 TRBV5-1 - TGCGCCAGCAGCTTGGGCGCTAGCGGGAGTGGGCGGGATGAGCAGTTCTTC CASSLGASGSGRDEQFF
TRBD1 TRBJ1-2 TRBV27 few TGTGCCAGCAGTTCACCGGGACAGGGGCCTATGGGGTATGGCTACACCTTC CASSSPGQGPMGYGYTF
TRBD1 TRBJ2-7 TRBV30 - TGTGCCTGGAGTGCCCGGACAGGGGGCACCTACGAGCAGTACTTC CAWSARTGGTYEQYF
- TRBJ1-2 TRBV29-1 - TGCAGCGTTGAAGATCGGACAGCCTCCCTGGGTGGCTACACCTTC CSVEDRTASLGGYTF
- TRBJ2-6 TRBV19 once TGTGCCAGTACCTCCCCCTATGGGGGGACTGGGGCCAACGTCCTGACTTTC CASTSPYGGTGANVLTF
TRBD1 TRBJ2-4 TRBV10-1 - TGCGCCACCCAGACAGGGCCAGAAGCCAAAAACATTCAGTACTTC CATQTGPEAKNIQYF
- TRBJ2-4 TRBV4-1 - TGCGCCAGCAGCCAAGCTCCGTCCCTGGCCAAAAACATTCAGTACTTC CASSQAPSLAKNIQYF
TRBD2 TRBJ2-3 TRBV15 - TGTGCCACCGAGGAGAGGCGGGAGACAGATACGCAGTATTTT CATEERRETDTQYF
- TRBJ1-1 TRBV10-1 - TGCGCCAGCTCAGACAGGATCACTGAAGCTTTCTTT CASSDRITEAFF
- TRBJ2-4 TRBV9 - TGTGCCAGCAGCCTTACAGGGATAGCCAAAAACATTCAGTACTTC CASSLTGIAKNIQYF
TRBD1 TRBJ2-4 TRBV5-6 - TGTGCCAGCAGCCCCGGACAGGGAATAGTAGCCAAAAACATTCAGTACTTC CASSPGQGIVAKNIQYF
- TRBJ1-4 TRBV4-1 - TGCGCCAGCAGCCCCCCCGGGTCTTATAATGAAAAACTGTTTTTT CASSPPGSYNEKLFF
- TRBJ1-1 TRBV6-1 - TGTGCCAGCACCCAGGGACTTCAAATGAACACTGAAGCTTTCTTT CASTQGLQMNTEAFF
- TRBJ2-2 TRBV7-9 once TGTTCCAGCAGCCCGGAGGCCGGGGAGCTGTTTTTT CSSSPEAGELFF
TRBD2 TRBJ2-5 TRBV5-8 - TGTGCCAGCAGCTTGGGACTAGCGGCAGCTACGTACCAAGAGACCCAGTACTTC CASSLGLAAATYQETQYF
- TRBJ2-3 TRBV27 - TGTGCCAGCGGACAGCTCAGCACAGATACGCAGTATTTT CASGQLSTDTQYF
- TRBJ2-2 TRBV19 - TGTGCCAGTAGCCCGACCCCGGGAACCGGGGAGCTGTTTTTT CASSPTPGTGELFF
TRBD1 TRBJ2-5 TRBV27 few TGTGCCAGCAGTTTAAAGGGGGGACAGGGGGCCCAGACCCAGTACTTC CASSLKGGQGAQTQYF
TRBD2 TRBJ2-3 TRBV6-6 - TGTGCCAGCAGTTACGCGGGGGGTCGCACAGATACGCAGTATTTT CASSYAGGRTDTQYF
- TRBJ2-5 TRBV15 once TGTGCCACCGCCCCAGGAGGGTCCCAAGAGACCCAGTACTTC CATAPGGSQETQYF
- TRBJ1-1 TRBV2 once TGTGCCAGCGGGCAGGGGTTGATCACTGAAGCTTTCTTT CASGQGLITEAFF
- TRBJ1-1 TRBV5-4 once TGTGCCAGCAGCTTGGCAGGGGTTGCTGAAGCTTTCTTT CASSLAGVAEAFF